One sample yielded the 12 T cell receptor beta chains listed below, sequenced in a study of shared clonotypes between healthy human individuals. Sequencing used immunoSEQ multiplex PCR; TCRdb keeps in-frame clones, though not all of them. This sample has about 600,000 clones, with roughly 98% found just once. Positive CCR7 selection of CD45RO-negative cells yielded the naive CD8 cells, and terminally differentiated effector memory CD45RA+ cells were excluded. Sequencing input: naive CD8+ T cells sorted from blood. The source of these receptors is a man aged 25-45 years in good health.

A single count supports this clone. This chain connects TRBV7-9 to TRBJ1-1; D possibly corresponds to TRBD1 (6 bases). V was pared by 5 bases and J by 1 base, with 8 bases between. CDR1 and CDR2 (germline): SEHNR, FQNEAQ (reference sequence). The CDR3 loop spans 13 amino acids. This chain's CDR3 is CASSQGGNTEAFF. In nucleotides, the CDR3 is TGTGCCAGCAGCCAAGGGGGGAACACTGAAGCTTTCTTT.

The gene calls are TRBV28 and TRBJ1-2; TRBD1 matches 7 bases. V shed 7 bases, J shed 3 bases, and the junction held 8 bases outside the gene matches. Germline V gene sequence: CDR1 MDHEN, CDR2 SYDVKM. The CDR3 consists of 14 residues. The CDR3 DNA is TGTGCCAGCAACCTCCAGGGGGGATACTATGGCTACACCTTC. Amino acids: CASNLQGGYYGYTF.

The chain is built from TRBV12-5 and TRBJ1-5; D remains ambiguous. The CDR3 extends over 12 amino acids. V was cut by 7 bases and J by 2 bases, with 6 bases left in between. Per germline, CDR1 LGHNT and CDR2 FRNRAP. CDR3 in amino acids: CASAGGNQPQHF. CDR3 sequence (DNA): TGTGCTAGTGCCGGTGGCAATCAGCCCCAGCATTTT.

This chain joins TRBV5-4 and TRBJ2-2; D remains ambiguous. This CDR3 has 15 residues. The germline gives CDR1 SGHNT, CDR2 YYREEE (reference sequence). V lost 5 bases, J lost 4 bases, and 15 bases lay in between. The CDR3 bases are TGTGCCAGCAGTGACCTGGGCTCTTCCACCGGGGAGCTGTTTTTT. Translated: CASSDLGSSTGELFF.

J is TRBJ2-1 and V is TRBV4-3; the D gene is possibly TRBD2 (6 bases). Germline V lookup: CDR1 LGHNA, CDR2 YSLEER. The CDR3 has 16 amino acids. The V gene lost 6 bases and the J gene lost 6 bases, with 21 bases spanning the gap. CDR3: CASRPRLEGQTNEQFF. The CDR3 nucleotides are TGCGCCAGCAGACCCCGACTAGAAGGTCAGACCAATGAGCAGTTCTTC.

The rearrangement links TRBV15 to TRBJ2-5, with D unresolved. The CDR3 loop spans 15 amino acids. Between the trimmed V and J ends, which lost 6 bases and 5 bases, there was a span of 19 bases. Germline lookup yields CDR1 LNHNV and CDR2 YYDKDF (reference sequence). The CDR3, as DNA: TGTGCCACCAGTAAAGCCAGGATCTTTGGGGAGACCCAGTACTTC. This codes for CATSKARIFGETQYF.

The gene calls are TRBV5-6 and TRBJ2-7, with 8 nucleotides matching TRBD1. CDR3 length equals 13 residues. From germline, CDR1 is SGHDT and CDR2 YYEEEE. The V and J ends lost 3 bases and 7 bases, in that order; junction bases with no gene match: 6. The CDR3 loop reads CASSWGTGEEQYF. CDR3 bases: TGTGCCAGCAGCTGGGGGACAGGTGAGGAGCAGTACTTC.

The chain carries TRBV6-5 and TRBJ2-2; weak D call: TRBD2 (5 bases). The germline gives CDR1 MNHEY, CDR2 SVGAGI. CDR3 length equals 15 residues. V gave up 6 bases and J gave up 3 bases, with 14 bases separating them. CDR3 DNA: TGTGCCAGCAGCCCCCCAGCGGAGGACACCGGGGAGCTGTTTTTT. It encodes CASSPPAEDTGELFF.

V is TRBV10-3 and J is TRBJ1-1; D perhaps matches TRBD1 (6 bases). The CDR3 runs 14 residues. The V gene's germline CDR1 is ENHRY and CDR2 SYGVKD. The V end lost 6 bases, the J end lost 0 bases, and 11 bases lay between the germline ends. In DNA form, the CDR3 reads TGTGCCATCAGCGTGACAGGAATGAACACTGAAGCTTTCTTT. Amino acids: CAISVTGMNTEAFF.

The chain has TRBV4-1 and TRBJ2-7, with D possibly called TRBD1 or TRBD2 (6 bases each). This CDR3 comprises 14 residues. V lost 1 base and J lost 5, with 12 bases in between. From germline, CDR1 is MGHRA and CDR2 YSYEKL. CDR3 DNA sequence: TGCGCCAGCAGCCAAGGAATGGAGGGGGACGAGCAGTACTTC. Translating gives CASSQGMEGDEQYF.

This chain uses TRBV28 with TRBJ2-3; perhaps TRBD2 as D (5 bases). The CDR3 sequence is 16 residues long. Per the germline V gene, CDR1 is MDHEN and CDR2 is SYDVKM. V was pared by 1 base and J by 1 base, with 12 bases between. CDR3 residues: CASSLLTGYGTDTQYF. CDR3 nucleotides: TGTGCCAGCAGTTTATTAACGGGATATGGCACAGATACGCAGTATTTT.

The chain has TRBV7-9 and TRBJ1-1, with D possibly being TRBD1 (5 bases). CDR3 size: 13 residues. Germline lookup yields CDR1 SEHNR and CDR2 FQNEAQ (reference sequence). The ends were cut back, 5 bases at V and 5 bases at J, with 12 bases in the middle. Here the CDR3 DNA reads TGTGCCAGCAGCCTTGGGGACGAGACTGAAGCTTTCTTT. Encoded protein: CASSLGDETEAFF.